This TCR beta chain was documented in a study of blood T cell repertoires in COVID-19. Study-level background: Acute and convalescent COVID-19 samples came from the United States, Italy and Spain. Sources were T cells, B-cell-depleted T cells, or PBMCs; the material itself was cDNA or gDNA.

The V end lost 7 bases, the J end lost 14 bases, and 21 bases lay between the germline ends. Germline CDR1 reads MNHEY; CDR2 reads SMNVEV (reference sequence). The CDR3 extends over 14 amino acids. Authors' analysis steps: From reference gene primer amplification, estimates of nucleated cell counts were derived. Assay used: immunoSEQ multiplex PCR; TCRdb lists only in-frame clones, some missing. D and trimming were read from the DNA, whereas the V and J calls and clone size are those reported in that table. The data contain 40,000 to 50,000 clones, 87% of them singletons. The J gene is TRBJ1-6, the V gene TRBV27, with a tentative D call TRBD1 (5 bases). The sequence came from a man aged 60 to 75 with acute or convalescent COVID-19. Material for sequencing was peripheral blood. The CDR3 bases are TGTGCCAGCACCCTCGGGGGGGGTTCATGGGCCCTCCACTTT. Translated: CASTLGGGSWALHF.